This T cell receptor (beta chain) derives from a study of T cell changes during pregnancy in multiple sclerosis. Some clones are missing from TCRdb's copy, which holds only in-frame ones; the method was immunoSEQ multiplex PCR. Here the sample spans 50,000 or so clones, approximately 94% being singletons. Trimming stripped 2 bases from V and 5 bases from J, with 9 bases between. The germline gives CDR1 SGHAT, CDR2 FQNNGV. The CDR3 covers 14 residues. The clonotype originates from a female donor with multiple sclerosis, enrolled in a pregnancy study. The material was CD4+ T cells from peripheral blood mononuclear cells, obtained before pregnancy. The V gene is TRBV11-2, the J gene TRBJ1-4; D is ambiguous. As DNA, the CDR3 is TGTGCCAGCAGCTTAACGGGAGGGAATGAAAAACTGTTTTTT. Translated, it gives CASSLTGGNEKLFF.